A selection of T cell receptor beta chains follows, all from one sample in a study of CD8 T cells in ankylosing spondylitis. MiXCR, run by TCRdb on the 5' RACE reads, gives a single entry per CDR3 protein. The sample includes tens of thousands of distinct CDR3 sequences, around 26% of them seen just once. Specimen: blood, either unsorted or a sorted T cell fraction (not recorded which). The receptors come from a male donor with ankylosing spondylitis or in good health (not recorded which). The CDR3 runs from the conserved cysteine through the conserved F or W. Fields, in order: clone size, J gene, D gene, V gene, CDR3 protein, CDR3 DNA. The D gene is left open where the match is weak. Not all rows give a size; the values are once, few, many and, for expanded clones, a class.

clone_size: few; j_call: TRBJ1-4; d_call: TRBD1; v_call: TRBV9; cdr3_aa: CASSLGQGAGNEKLFF; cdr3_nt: TGTGCCAGCAGCTTGGGACAGGGGGCAGGTAATGAAAAACTGTTTTTT
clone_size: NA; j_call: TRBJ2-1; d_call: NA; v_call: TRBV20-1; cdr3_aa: CSARDPRITYNEQFF; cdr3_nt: TGCAGTGCTAGAGACCCCCGGATAACCTACAATGAGCAGTTCTTC
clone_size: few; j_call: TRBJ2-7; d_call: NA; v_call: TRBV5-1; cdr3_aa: CASSLDRGSTPYEQYF; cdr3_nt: TGCGCCAGCAGCTTGGATCGGGGATCGACCCCCTACGAGCAGTACTTC
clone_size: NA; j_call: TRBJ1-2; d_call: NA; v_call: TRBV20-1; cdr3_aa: CSARASRGNGYTF; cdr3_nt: TGCAGTGCTAGAGCCTCACGAGGGAATGGCTACACCTTC
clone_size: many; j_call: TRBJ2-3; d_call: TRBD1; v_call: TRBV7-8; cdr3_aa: CASSLVGTGTTDTQYF; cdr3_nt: TGTGCCAGCAGCTTAGTGGGGACAGGGACTACAGATACGCAGTATTTT
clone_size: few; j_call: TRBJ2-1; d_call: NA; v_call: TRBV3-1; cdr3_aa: CASTLSTSGVEQFF; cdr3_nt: TGTGCCAGCACCCTTTCGACCTCGGGTGTGGAGCAGTTCTTC
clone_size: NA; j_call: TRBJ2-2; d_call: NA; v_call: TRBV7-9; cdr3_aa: CASIPRVVDTGELFF; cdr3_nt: TGTGCCAGCATTCCTAGGGTGGTGGACACCGGGGAGCTGTTTTTT
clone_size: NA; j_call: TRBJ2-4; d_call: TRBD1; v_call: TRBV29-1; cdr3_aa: CSVTPTGEWDIQYF; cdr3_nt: TGCAGCGTGACTCCGACAGGGGAGTGGGACATTCAGTACTTC
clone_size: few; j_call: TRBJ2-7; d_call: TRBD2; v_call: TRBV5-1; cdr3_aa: CASSTAGEGYEQYF; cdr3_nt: TGCGCCAGCAGTACTGCGGGAGAAGGCTACGAGCAGTACTTC
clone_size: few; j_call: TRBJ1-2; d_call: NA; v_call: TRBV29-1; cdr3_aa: CSVDPSGEGVYGYTF; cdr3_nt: TGCAGCGTTGATCCCTCGGGGGAAGGTGTCTATGGCTACACCTTC